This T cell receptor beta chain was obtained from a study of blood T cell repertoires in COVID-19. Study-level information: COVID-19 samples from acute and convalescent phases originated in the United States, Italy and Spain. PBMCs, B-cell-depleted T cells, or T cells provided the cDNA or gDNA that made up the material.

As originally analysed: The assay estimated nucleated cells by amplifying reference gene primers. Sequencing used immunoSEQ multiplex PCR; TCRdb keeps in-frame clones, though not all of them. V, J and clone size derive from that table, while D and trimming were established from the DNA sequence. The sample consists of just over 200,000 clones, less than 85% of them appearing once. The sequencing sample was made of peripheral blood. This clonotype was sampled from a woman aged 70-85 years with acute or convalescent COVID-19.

The CDR3 region has the DNA TGTGCCAGCAGCCTCGGGACTAGCGCAGATACGCAGTATTTT. It translates to CASSLGTSADTQYF. This chain links TRBV7-2 with TRBJ2-3; 10 bases line up with TRBD2. From germline, CDR1 is SGHTA and CDR2 FQGNSA. The length of the CDR3 is 14 residues. Trimming took 5 bases from V and 4 from J; bases not matched to a gene: 3. Supplemented by reference TRBV7-2 and TRBJ2-3, the full variable domain reads GAGVSQSPSNKVTEKGKDVELRCDPISGHTALYWYRQSLGQGLEFLIYFQGNSAPDKSGLPSDRFSAERTGGSVSTLTIQRTQQEDSAVYLCASSLGTSADTQYFGPGTRLTVL.